The source of this T cell receptor beta chain is a study of CD8 T cells in Susac syndrome. With random hexamers, reverse transcription was performed on about 0.5 to 1 ug of RNA. TCRdb re-called the immunoSEQ multiplex PCR reads with MiXCR, one entry per CDR3 protein. The table records about 210,000 distinct CDR3 sequences, approximately 94% of them present only once. The germline gives CDR1 KGHSH, CDR2 LQKENI. V lost 1 base to trimming and J lost 7 bases; unmatched junction nucleotides: 5. The CDR3 has 15 amino acids. Sample: CD4+ T cells from PBMCs. The sequence was collected from a human donor with Susac syndrome. The rearrangement uses TRBV18 and TRBJ2-1, with 9 bases that match TRBD2. CDR3 nucleotide sequence: TGTGCCAGCTCACCACTTGGCGGGGGGGAGAATGAGCAGTTCTTC. It encodes CASSPLGGGENEQFF.